The source of this TCR beta chain is a study of blood T cell repertoires in COVID-19. Study background: The United States, Italy and Spain were the sources of the acute and convalescent COVID-19 samples. Sample material is recorded as cDNA or gDNA derived from T cells, B-cell-depleted T cells, or PBMCs.

The V and J ends lost 6 bases and 1 base, in that order; junction bases with no gene match: 11. Germline V gives CDR1 LNHDA, CDR2 SQIVND (reference sequence). This CDR3 has 16 residues. As originally analysed: Counts of nucleated cells, estimated from reference gene primer amplification, were obtained. Method: immunoSEQ multiplex PCR; TCRdb's copy keeps in-frame clones and lacks some. V, J and clone size are taken as reported in that table, and D and trimming were inferred from the DNA itself. The top ten clones hold around a quarter of a sample with roughly 97,000 clones, around 84% of them seen once. There are a few counts of this clone.

This chain links TRBV19 with TRBJ1-1; 7 bases match TRBD1. The TCR sequence derives from a man aged 55-75 years with acute or convalescent COVID-19. What was sequenced was peripheral blood. For the CDR3, the DNA is TGTGCCAGTAGCCCGGCTCTGGACAGGCCGAACACTGAAGCTTTCTTT. Its translation: CASSPALDRPNTEAFF.